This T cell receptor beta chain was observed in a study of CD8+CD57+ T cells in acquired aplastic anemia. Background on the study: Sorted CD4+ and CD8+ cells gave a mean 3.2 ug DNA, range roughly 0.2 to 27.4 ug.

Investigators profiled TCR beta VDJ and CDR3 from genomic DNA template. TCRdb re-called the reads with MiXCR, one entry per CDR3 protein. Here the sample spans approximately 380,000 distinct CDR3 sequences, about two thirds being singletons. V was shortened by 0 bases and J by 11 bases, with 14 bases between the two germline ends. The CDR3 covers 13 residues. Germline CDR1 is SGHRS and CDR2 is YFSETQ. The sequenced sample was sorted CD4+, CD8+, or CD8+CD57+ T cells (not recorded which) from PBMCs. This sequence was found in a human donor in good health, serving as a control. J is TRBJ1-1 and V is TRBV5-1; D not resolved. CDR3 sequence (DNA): TGCGCCAGCAGCTTGGGACCACGGGGAGGGGCTTTCTTT. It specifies CASSLGPRGGAFF.